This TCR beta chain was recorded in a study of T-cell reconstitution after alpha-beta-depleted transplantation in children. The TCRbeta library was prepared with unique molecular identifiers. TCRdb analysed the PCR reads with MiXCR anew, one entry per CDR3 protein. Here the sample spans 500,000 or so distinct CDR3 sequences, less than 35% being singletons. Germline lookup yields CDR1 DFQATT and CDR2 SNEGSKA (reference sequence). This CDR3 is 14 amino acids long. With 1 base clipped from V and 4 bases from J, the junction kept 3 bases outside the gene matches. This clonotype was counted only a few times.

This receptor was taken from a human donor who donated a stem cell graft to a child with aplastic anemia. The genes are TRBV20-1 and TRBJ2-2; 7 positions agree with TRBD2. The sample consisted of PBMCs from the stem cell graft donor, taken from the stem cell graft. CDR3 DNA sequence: TGCAGTGCTAGAGGGCTAGCGGTCACCGGGGAGCTGTTTTTT. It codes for CSARGLAVTGELFF.